A single sample is the source of the 13 T cell receptor beta chains below, sequenced in a study of metastatic and nonmetastatic thyroid tumors. TCRdb reanalyzed the PCR reads with MiXCR. The sample lists around 20,000 clones, about 23% seen once, with 71% in the top ten. All patients were untreated before thyroid surgery. The specimen sequenced was blood. These receptors were obtained from a male donor with papillary thyroid cancer or a benign thyroid nodule (not recorded which). Some clones in this sample may be carry-over from other donors' samples.

This clone was detected ten times or more. V is TRBV4-1 and J is TRBJ2-7; D is unresolved. Germline CDR1 MGHRA, CDR2 YSYEKL. The CDR3 runs 15 residues. Trimming took off 4 bases at V and 5 bases at J, with 18 bases between the two ends. The CDR3 coding sequence is TGCGCCAGCAGCCGCGGCAGAAAAATAGAAAACGAGCAGTACTTC. Translation gives CASSRGRKIENEQYF.

This clone has only a few counts. The chain has TRBV6-4 and TRBJ2-1; D unresolved. CDR1 is MRHNA and CDR2 is SNTAGT in the germline V gene. The V end was cut by 3 bases, the J end by 5 bases, with 8 bases between. The CDR3 has 13 residues. CDR3 residues: CASSESQNNEQFF. DNA for the CDR3: TGTGCCAGCAGTGAATCTCAGAACAATGAGCAGTTCTTC.

The chain combines TRBV18 with TRBJ2-1; 10 bases agree with TRBD2. Trimming cost V 3 bases and J 9 bases; bases outside gene matches: 8. The CDR3 length is 15 residues. Looked up from germline, CDR1 is KGHSH and CDR2 is LQKENI. CDR3 residues: CASSPNSGGASEQFF. The CDR3 DNA is TGTGCCAGCTCACCGAACAGCGGGGGGGCCAGTGAGCAGTTCTTC. Full variable domain (remainder filled in from reference TRBV18 and TRBJ2-1): NAGVMQNPRHLVRRRGQEARLRCSPMKGHSHVYWYRQLPEEGLKFMVYLQKENIIDESGMPKERFSAEFPKEGPSILRIQQVVRGDSAAYFCASSPNSGGASEQFFGPGTRLTVL.

The rearrangement uses TRBV12-3 or TRBV12-4 and TRBJ2-1; D possibly corresponds to TRBD1 (6 bases). The germline V and J ends were trimmed by 6 bases and 9 bases, with 12 bases remaining between them. The CDR3 is made up of 12 amino acids. CDR3 sequence (DNA): TGTGCCAGCAGACGGACAGTAAGTGAGCAGTTCTTC. Residues: CASRRTVSEQFF.

This clone was detected a few times. The chain couples TRBV6-1 to TRBJ1-2; 7 nucleotides align to TRBD1. Germline CDR1 MNHNS, CDR2 SASEGT. J gave up 7 bases and V 4 bases, and 3 bases lay outside the gene matches. This CDR3 has 12 residues. CDR3 nucleotides: TGTGCCAGCAGTGGACAGGGACGTGGCTACACCTTC. This gives the protein CASSGQGRGYTF.

This clone was seen repeatedly, ten times or more. This sequence joins TRBV9 and TRBJ2-1; D gene ambiguous. This CDR3 contains 15 residues. CDR1 and CDR2 from the germline V gene are SGDLS and YYNGEE. Trimming took off 0 bases at V and 7 bases at J, with 14 bases between the two ends. For the CDR3, the DNA is TGTGCCAGCAGCGTAGCTGTATTTCGGCAGAATGAGCAGTTCTTC. It translates to CASSVAVFRQNEQFF.

V gene TRBV2 combines with J gene TRBJ1-5; D not certain. The CDR3 is made up of 14 amino acids. Germline V gene data show CDR1 as SNHLY and CDR2 as FYNNEI. The V end was cut by 4 bases, the J end by 3 bases, with 10 bases between. In nucleotides, the CDR3 is TGTGCCAGCAGTGCTTCACAGACCAATCAGCCCCAGCATTTT. Amino acids: CASSASQTNQPQHF.

This clone was picked up many times. V is TRBV30 and J is TRBJ2-7; a weak D match, TRBD2 (5 bases). The CDR3 extends over 12 amino acids. The V end lost 2 bases, the J end lost 4 bases, and 9 bases lay between the germline ends. The germline V gene has CDR1 GTSNPN and CDR2 SVGIG (reference sequence). CDR3 in amino acids: CAWSTGLYEQYF. The CDR3, as DNA: TGTGCCTGGAGTACGGGATTGTACGAGCAGTACTTC.

The chain employs TRBV5-1 and TRBJ2-5, with 12 bases lining up with TRBD1. Germline assignment: CDR1 SGHRS and CDR2 YFSETQ. The CDR3 loop spans 16 amino acids. V lost 3 bases to trimming and J lost 5 bases; unmatched junction nucleotides: 8. The CDR3 here is CASSSTGQGAGETQYF. CDR3 bases: TGCGCCAGCAGCTCTACGGGACAGGGGGCGGGGGAGACCCAGTACTTC.

This clone appeared many times. The chain couples TRBV2 to TRBJ2-1, with 9 bases fitting TRBD1. CDR1 and CDR2 (germline): SNHLY, FYNNEI. Trimming took 3 bases from V and 8 from J; bases not matched to a gene: 14. The CDR3 loop spans 17 amino acids. The CDR3 DNA is TGTGCCAGCAGTGAGTACCCACCGGGACAGGGCGTTGATGAGCAGTTCTTC. This sequence encodes CASSEYPPGQGVDEQFF.

This clone has ten or more counts. At one of its ends the junction is not consistent with the germline gene, which may arise from a read error. Other DNA sequences in the sample encode the same CDR3. The chain employs TRBV7-7 and TRBJ2-7; TRBD1 matches 7 bases. CDR1 is SSHAT and CDR2 is FNYEAQ in the germline V gene (reference sequence). The CDR3 length is 13 residues. Here the CDR3 reads CASSSYRGYEQYF. The CDR3 DNA is TGTGCTAGCAGCTCCTACAGGGGCTACGAGCAGTACTTC.

This clone has ten or more counts. A much more abundant neighbour one base away suggests this may be a read error. The gene calls are TRBV28 and TRBJ2-7, with D unclear. Looked up from germline, CDR1 is MDHEN and CDR2 is SYDVKM. V was pared by 2 bases and J by 7 bases, with 18 bases between. The CDR3 totals 15 residues. CDR3 DNA: TGTGCCAGCAGTTTAGATCAGGCTACCCTGAGTGAGCAGTACTTC. This encodes CASSLDQATLSEQYF.

At least ten counts were recorded for this clone. The gene calls are TRBV20-1 and TRBJ2-1; 11 bases agree with TRBD2. The CDR3 is 15 residues long. The V gene's germline CDR1 is DFQATT and CDR2 SNEGSKA (reference sequence). The trim removed 6 bases at V and 3 bases at J, leaving 7 bases unmatched. Here the CDR3 reads CSARGLAEDYNEQFF. DNA of the CDR3: TGCAGTGCCCGGGGACTAGCGGAGGACTACAATGAGCAGTTCTTC.